The 11 T cell receptor beta chains in this list originate from one sample, sequenced in a study of T cell responses to AZD1222 COVID-19 vaccine. The protocol was immunoSEQ multiplex PCR, while the TCRdb copy is restricted to in-frame clones and leaves out a portion. This table holds about 76,000 clones, about 92% found once. The source was peripheral blood, collected on day 0 of AZD1222 vaccination. The receptors derive from an adult in good health.

V gene TRBV2 combines with J gene TRBJ1-2, with 7 bases aligning to TRBD1. After removal of 6 bases from V and 1 base from J, the junction contained 5 bases not matched to a gene. CDR3 size: 14 residues. Germline CDR1 is SNHLY and CDR2 is FYNNEI. The chain's CDR3 is CASRGDSLNYGYTF. As DNA, the CDR3 is TGTGCCAGCAGGGGGGACAGTCTTAACTATGGCTACACCTTC.

This chain links TRBV28 with TRBJ1-5; D unclear. The CDR3 spans 14 residues. From germline, CDR1 is MDHEN and CDR2 SYDVKM. Trimming left V 3 bases short and J 4 bases short, with 10 bases between. CDR3 DNA: TGTGCCAGCAGTTTCGACGGAGGGAATCAGCCCCAGCATTTT. Translated: CASSFDGGNQPQHF.

The rearrangement uses TRBV10-3 and TRBJ2-1; the match to TRBD2 covers 10 bases. Germline V lookup: CDR1 ENHRY, CDR2 SYGVKD. V trimming: 6 bases; J trimming: 8 bases; junction bases outside the gene matches: 13. This CDR3 spans 16 amino acids. Here the CDR3 DNA reads TGTGCCATCAGGCGACTAGCGGGCGAGGCCCCCGATGAGCAGTTCTTC. It is translated as CAIRRLAGEAPDEQFF.

The chain employs TRBV5-4 and TRBJ2-3; a weak D match, TRBD1 (5 bases). V was shortened by 0 bases and J by 1 base, with 12 bases between the two germline ends. This CDR3 is built from 16 residues. Germline CDR1 and CDR2: SGHNT and YYREEE (reference sequence). DNA for the CDR3: TGTGCCAGCAGCTTGGTGGTGCAGGGTGGCACAGATACGCAGTATTTT. Its translation: CASSLVVQGGTDTQYF.

V and J are TRBV5-5 and TRBJ1-1; D unclear. Germline CDR1 is SGHKS and CDR2 is YYEKEE (reference sequence). There are 14 residues in the CDR3. Trimming removed 4 bases from V and 0 bases from J, with 10 bases in between. As DNA, the CDR3 is TGTGCCAGCAGCGTATACGGACTGAACACTGAAGCTTTCTTT. This sequence encodes CASSVYGLNTEAFF.

The chain is built from TRBV27 and TRBJ2-7; the match to TRBD1 covers 7 bases. V dropped 4 bases and J dropped 3; count of bases not matched to a gene: 9. The CDR3 runs to 15 residues. Germline lookup yields CDR1 MNHEY and CDR2 SMNVEV (reference sequence). The CDR3 sequence: CASSSQGEGSYEQYF. The CDR3 bases are TGTGCCAGCAGTTCCCAGGGGGAAGGTAGCTACGAGCAGTACTTC.

The chain carries TRBV27 and TRBJ2-7, with D possibly matching TRBD1 (6 bases). The CDR3 covers 14 residues. V was pared by 4 bases and J by 2 bases, with 12 bases between. Per germline, CDR1 MNHEY and CDR2 SMNVEV (reference sequence). CDR3 amino acids: CASSWNRVPYEQYF. DNA of the CDR3: TGTGCCAGCAGTTGGAACAGGGTCCCCTACGAGCAGTACTTC.

The chain combines TRBV5-1 with TRBJ2-3; tentative D call: TRBD1 (6 bases). Germline V CDR1 and CDR2: SGHRS, YFSETQ. V lost 4 bases to trimming and J lost 1 base, with 10 bases between them. CDR3 length: 14 amino acids. CDR3 nucleotide sequence: TGCGCCAGCAGCCCCGGACAGCGCACAGATACGCAGTATTTT. Amino acids: CASSPGQRTDTQYF.

The chain uses TRBV11-3 and TRBJ2-6; D possibly corresponds to TRBD2 (6 bases). Trimming took off 7 bases at V and 0 bases at J, with 16 bases between the two ends. CDR1 is SGHNT, CDR2 YENEEA, per germline. The CDR3 has 17 residues. CDR3 region: CASTPPGVSSGANVLTF. The CDR3 nucleotides are TGTGCCAGCACCCCCCCGGGGGTGAGCTCTGGGGCCAACGTCCTGACTTTC.

The rearrangement uses TRBV7-2 and TRBJ2-7; D is unclear. Trimming removed 1 base at V and 3 bases at J, with 13 bases between. Germline V gives CDR1 SGHTA, CDR2 FQGNSA. This CDR3 has 15 amino acids. Here the CDR3 reads CASSLGTSGDYEQYF. The CDR3 nucleotides read TGTGCCAGCAGCTTAGGAACCTCCGGCGACTACGAGCAGTACTTC.

The chain carries TRBV11-2 and TRBJ1-2, with TRBD1 identical over 11 bases. Germline-derived CDR1 and CDR2 are SGHAT and FQNNGV. The CDR3 spans 16 residues. The V gene end was trimmed by 10 bases and the J gene end by 0 bases; junction bases not matched to a gene: 10. The CDR3 bases are TGTGCCACCAGACCGGGACAGGGGGGAGCTAACTATGGCTACACCTTC. It is translated as CATRPGQGGANYGYTF.